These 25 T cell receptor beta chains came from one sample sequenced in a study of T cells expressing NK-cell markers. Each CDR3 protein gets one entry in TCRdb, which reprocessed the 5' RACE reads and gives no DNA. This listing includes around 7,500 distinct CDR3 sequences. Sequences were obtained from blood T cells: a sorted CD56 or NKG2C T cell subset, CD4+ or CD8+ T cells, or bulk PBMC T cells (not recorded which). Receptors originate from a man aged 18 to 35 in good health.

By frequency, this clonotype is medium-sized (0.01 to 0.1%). CDR3 in amino acids: CASSLMGYEQYF. This rearrangement joins TRBV3-1 to TRBJ2-7. Germline assignment: CDR1 LGHDT and CDR2 YNNKEL (reference sequence). The CDR3 totals 12 residues.

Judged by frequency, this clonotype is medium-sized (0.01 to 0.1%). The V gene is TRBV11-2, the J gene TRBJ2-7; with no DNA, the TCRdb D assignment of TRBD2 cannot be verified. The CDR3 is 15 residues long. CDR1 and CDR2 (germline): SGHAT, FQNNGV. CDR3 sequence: CASSFGLAGAYEQYF.

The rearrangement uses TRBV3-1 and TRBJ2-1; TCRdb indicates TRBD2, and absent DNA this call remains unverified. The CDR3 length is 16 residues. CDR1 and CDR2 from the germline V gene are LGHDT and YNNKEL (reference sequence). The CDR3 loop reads CASSQRRTSGYNEQFF.

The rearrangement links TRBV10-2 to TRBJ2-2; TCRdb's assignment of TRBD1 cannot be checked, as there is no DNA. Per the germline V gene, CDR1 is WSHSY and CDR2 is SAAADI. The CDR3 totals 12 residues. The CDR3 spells CASTGVTGELFF.

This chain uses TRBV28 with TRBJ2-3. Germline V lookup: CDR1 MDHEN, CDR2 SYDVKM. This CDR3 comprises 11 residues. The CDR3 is CASNWADTQYF.

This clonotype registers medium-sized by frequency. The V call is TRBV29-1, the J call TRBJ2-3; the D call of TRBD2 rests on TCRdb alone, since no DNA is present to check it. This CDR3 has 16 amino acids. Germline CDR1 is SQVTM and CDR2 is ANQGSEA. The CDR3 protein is CSVEDHPAGHTDTQYF.

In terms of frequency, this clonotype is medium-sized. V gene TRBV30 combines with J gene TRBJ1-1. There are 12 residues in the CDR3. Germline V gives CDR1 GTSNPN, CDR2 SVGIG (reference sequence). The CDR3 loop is CAWRLGNTEAFF.

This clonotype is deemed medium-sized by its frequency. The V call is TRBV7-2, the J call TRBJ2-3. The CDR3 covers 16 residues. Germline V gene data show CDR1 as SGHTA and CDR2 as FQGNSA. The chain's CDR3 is CASSQTPTPITDTQYF.

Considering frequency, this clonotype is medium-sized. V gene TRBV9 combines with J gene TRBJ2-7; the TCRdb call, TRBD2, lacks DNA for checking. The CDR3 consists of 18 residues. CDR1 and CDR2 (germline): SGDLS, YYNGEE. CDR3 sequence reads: CASSVSPDGGEVTYEQYF. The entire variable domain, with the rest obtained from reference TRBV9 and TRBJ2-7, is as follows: DSGVTQTPKHLITATGQRVTLRCSPRSGDLSVYWYQQSLDQGLQFLIQYYNGEERAKGNILERFSAQQFPDLHSELNLSSLELGDSALYFCASSVSPDGGEVTYEQYFGPGTRLTVT.

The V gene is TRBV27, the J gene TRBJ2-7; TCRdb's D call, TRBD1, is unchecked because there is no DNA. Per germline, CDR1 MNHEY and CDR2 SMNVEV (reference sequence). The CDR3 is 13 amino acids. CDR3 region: CASSLTGRNEQYF.

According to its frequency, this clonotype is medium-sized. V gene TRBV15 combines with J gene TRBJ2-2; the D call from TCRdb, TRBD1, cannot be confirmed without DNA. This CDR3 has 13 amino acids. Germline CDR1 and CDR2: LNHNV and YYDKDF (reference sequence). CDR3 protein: CATSSRPTGELFF.

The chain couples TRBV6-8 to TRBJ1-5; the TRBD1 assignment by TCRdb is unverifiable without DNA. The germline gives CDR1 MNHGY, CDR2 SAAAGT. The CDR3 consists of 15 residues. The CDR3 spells CASSYRDRFNQPQHF.

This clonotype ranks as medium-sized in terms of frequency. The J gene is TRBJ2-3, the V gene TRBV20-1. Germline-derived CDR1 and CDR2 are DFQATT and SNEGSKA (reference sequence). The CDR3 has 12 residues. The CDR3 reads CSARGGADTQYF.

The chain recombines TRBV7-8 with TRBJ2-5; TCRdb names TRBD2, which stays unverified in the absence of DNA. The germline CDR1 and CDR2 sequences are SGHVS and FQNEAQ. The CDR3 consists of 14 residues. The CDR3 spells CASSPRTSGETQYF.

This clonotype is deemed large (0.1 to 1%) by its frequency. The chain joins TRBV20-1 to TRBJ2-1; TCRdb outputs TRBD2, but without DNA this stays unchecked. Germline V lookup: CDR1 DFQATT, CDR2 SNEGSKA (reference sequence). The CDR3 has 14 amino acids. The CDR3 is CSAGRTSGIGEQFF.

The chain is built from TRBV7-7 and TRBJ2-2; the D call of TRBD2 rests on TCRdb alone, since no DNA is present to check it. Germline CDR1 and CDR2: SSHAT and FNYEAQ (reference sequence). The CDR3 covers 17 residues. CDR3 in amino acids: CASSFGGSNLNTGELFF.

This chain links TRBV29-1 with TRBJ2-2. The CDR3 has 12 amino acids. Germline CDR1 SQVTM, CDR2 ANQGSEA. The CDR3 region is CSVVGGSGELFF.

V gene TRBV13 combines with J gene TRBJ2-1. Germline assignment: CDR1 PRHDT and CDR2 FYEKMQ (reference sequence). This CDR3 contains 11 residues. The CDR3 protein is CASSGSIEQFF.

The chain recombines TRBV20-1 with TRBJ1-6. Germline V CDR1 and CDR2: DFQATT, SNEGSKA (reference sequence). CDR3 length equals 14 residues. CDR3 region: CSASRPGLYSPLHF.

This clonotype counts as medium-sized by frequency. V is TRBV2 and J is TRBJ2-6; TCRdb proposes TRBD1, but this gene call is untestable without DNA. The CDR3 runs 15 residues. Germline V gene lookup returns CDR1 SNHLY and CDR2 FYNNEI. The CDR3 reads CASSEGAAGANVLTF.

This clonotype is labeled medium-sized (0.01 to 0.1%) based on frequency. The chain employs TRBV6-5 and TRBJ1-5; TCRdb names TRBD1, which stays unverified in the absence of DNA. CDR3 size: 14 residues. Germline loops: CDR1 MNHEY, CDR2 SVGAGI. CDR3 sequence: CASSYSRGDQPQHF.

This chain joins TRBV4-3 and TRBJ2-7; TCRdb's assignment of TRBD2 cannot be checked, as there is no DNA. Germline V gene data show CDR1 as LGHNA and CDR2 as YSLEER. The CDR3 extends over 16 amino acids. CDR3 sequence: CASSQDVRASSYEQYF.

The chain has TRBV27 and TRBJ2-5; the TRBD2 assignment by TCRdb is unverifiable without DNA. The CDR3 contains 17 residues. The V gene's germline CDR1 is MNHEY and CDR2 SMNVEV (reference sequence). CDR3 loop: CASSSEAAGGRLETQYF.

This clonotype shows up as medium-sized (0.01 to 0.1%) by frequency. The CDR3 is CASSSGHRLAYGYTF. The chain links TRBV7-9 to TRBJ1-2. Germline CDR1 is SEHNR and CDR2 is FQNEAQ (reference sequence). The CDR3 contains 15 residues.

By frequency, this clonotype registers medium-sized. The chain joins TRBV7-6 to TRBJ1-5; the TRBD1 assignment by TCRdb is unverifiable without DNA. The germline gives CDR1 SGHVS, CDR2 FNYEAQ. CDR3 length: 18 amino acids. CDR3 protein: CASSLRSPGTGNNQPQHF.